This T cell receptor beta chain was recorded in a study of T cell changes during pregnancy in multiple sclerosis. The assay was immunoSEQ multiplex PCR, and TCRdb's table has in-frame clones only and misses some. The table includes over 60,000 clones, roughly nine tenths detected once. Germline CDR1 reads MNHNS; CDR2 reads SASEGT. The germline V and J ends were trimmed by 8 bases and 2 bases, with 12 bases remaining between them. CDR3 length equals 13 residues. The chain couples TRBV6-1 to TRBJ2-5; weak D call: TRBD1 (6 bases). The clonotype was recovered from a female donor with multiple sclerosis, enrolled in a pregnancy study. Sequences were derived from peripheral blood, sampled in the first trimester of pregnancy. This CDR3 reads CASLGQLQETQYF. The CDR3 DNA sequence: TGTGCCAGCTTGGGACAACTGCAAGAGACCCAGTACTTC.